This TCR beta chain was captured in a study of cytomegalovirus exposure and HLA in healthy donors. Study-wide findings and caveats: The study flagged approximately 180 TCR beta chains as cytomegalovirus-associated.

PCR used 60 Vbeta primers and 13 Jbeta primers. Profiled with immunoSEQ multiplex PCR; TCRdb holds only in-frame clones, not every one. The sample has approximately 110,000 clones, 77% seen once. As for this clone: The antigen is undetermined.

Input material: PBMCs. The sequence was obtained from a middle-aged woman in good health and CMV-seropositive.

CDR3 region: CASSPRTGHYGYTF. CDR3 in DNA: TGTGCCAGCAGTCCTCGGACAGGCCACTATGGCTACACCTTC. V and J are TRBV28 and TRBJ1-2, with TRBD1 matching over 7 bases. V was pared by 5 bases and J by 3 bases, with 6 bases of the junction left unmatched. The germline V gene has CDR1 MDHEN and CDR2 SYDVKM. This CDR3 comprises 14 residues.